This TCR beta chain was sequenced during a study of shared clonotypes between healthy human individuals. CDR1 SNHLY and CDR2 FYNNEI come from the germline V gene. The length of the CDR3 is 15 residues. V was trimmed by 9 bases and J by 0 bases, leaving 17 bases between them. Assay used: immunoSEQ multiplex PCR; TCRdb lists only in-frame clones, some missing. Altogether a few hundred thousand clones are present, 60% to 70% being singletons, with the ten largest covering around 10%. This receptor was obtained from a man in his thirties or forties in good health. Sample: memory CD4+ T cells sorted from blood. The subset here: CD45RA-negative fraction. V and J are TRBV2 and TRBJ1-1; no definite D call. The CDR3 bases are TGTGCCAGGAACGCAGTCGCCAGCCTGAACACTGAAGCTTTCTTT. Translation: CARNAVASLNTEAFF.